The following is a T cell receptor (beta chain) sequence with its context. The sample comes from a study of CD8+ T cells in alopecia areata. Specified treatment: oral pan-JAK inhibitor, 5-10 mg twice daily. Germline assignment: CDR1 SQVTM and CDR2 ANQGSEA. There are 13 residues in the CDR3. V shed 6 bases and J shed 0 bases, with 12 bases lying between them. Sequencing used cDNA as its template, made by extracting RNA and reverse transcribing it. The method was immunoSEQ multiplex PCR; TCRdb's version includes in-frame clones alone and lacks a portion of them. The sample lists 80,000 or so clones, approximately 64% seen once, with around a quarter in the top ten.

The chain uses TRBV29-1 and TRBJ2-7; TRBD1 might be the D (5 bases). The TCR comes from a human donor with alopecia areata. The sample in question was CD8+ T cells sorted from blood, obtained at week 24, from a patient treated with tofacitinib. The CDR3 nucleotides are TGCAGCGTCGACGACAGAAACTCCTACGAGCAGTACTTC. Amino acids: CSVDDRNSYEQYF.